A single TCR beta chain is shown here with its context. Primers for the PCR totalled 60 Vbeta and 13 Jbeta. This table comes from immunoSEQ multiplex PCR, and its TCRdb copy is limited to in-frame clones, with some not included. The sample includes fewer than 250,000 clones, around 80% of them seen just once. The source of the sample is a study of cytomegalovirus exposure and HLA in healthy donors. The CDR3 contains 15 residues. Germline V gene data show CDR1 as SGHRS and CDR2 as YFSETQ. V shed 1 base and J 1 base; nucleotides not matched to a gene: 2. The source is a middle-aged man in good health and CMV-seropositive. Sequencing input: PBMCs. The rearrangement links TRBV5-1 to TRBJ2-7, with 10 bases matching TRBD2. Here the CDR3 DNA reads TGCGCCAGCAGCTTGTCAGCGGGAGGGTCCTACGAGCAGTACTTC. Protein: CASSLSAGGSYEQYF. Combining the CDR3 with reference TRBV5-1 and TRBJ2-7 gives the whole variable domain KAGVTQTPRYLIKTRGQQVTLSCSPISGHRSVSWYQQTPGQGLQFLFEYFSETQRNKGNFPGRFSGRQFSNSRSEMNVSTLELGDSALYLCASSLSAGGSYEQYFGPGTRLTVT.